This T cell receptor beta chain was captured by sequencing in a study of CD8+CD57+ T cells in acquired aplastic anemia. The overall study: Recorded DNA amounts for sorted CD4+ and CD8+ cells had an average of approximately 2.9 ug. Average CD4+ read depth in healthy donors was 9.5 million to 13 million reads. Whole-study results and caveats: Patients were compared with controls for CD8+ Simpson's diversity, and no significant difference emerged.

TCR beta VDJ and CDR3 profiles were obtained from a genomic DNA template. TCRdb analysed the reads with MiXCR anew, one entry per CDR3 protein. Among about 400,000 distinct CDR3 sequences listed, roughly 68% were seen once. This clonotype was found once. Its target is not known. Sequencing was done on a sample of sorted CD4+, CD8+, or CD8+CD57+ T cells (not recorded which) from PBMCs. The receptor's source is a human donor in good health, serving as a control.

The CDR3 protein is CASSPRGGIGAFF. DNA for the CDR3: TGTGCCAGCAGCCCCCGAGGGGGGATTGGAGCTTTCTTT. V gene TRBV7-8 combines with J gene TRBJ1-1, with D perhaps matching TRBD1 (6 bases). Germline V gene lookup returns CDR1 SGHVS and CDR2 FQNEAQ. V lost 5 bases, J lost 10 bases, and 17 bases lay in between. This CDR3 spans 13 amino acids.